A single sample is the source of the 30 T cell receptor beta chains below, sequenced in a study of blood T cell repertoires in COVID-19. Using immunoSEQ multiplex PCR, the repertoire was profiled, and TCRdb retains in-frame clones only, with some absent. The data hold a few hundred thousand clones, with roughly 85% observed a single time. The sample comprised PBMCs or T cells enriched from blood (not recorded which). The receptors stem from a woman in her twenties or thirties who had recovered from COVID-19.

The gene calls are TRBV19 and TRBJ2-7, with TRBD1 identical over 7 bases. This CDR3 is 13 amino acids long. Germline CDR1 and CDR2: LNHDA and SQIVND (reference sequence). After removal of 6 bases from V and 6 bases from J, the junction contained 8 bases not matched to a gene. The CDR3 DNA reads as TGTGCCAGTAGCTCGAACAGGGGTGGCGAGCAGTACTTC. Residues: CASSSNRGGEQYF.

J is TRBJ2-1 and V is TRBV4-2; TRBD1 matches at 7 bases. The CDR3 contains 16 residues. CDR1 LGHNA and CDR2 YNFKEQ come from the germline V gene. V lost 3 bases to trimming and J lost 2 bases; unmatched junction nucleotides: 7. The CDR3 nucleotides read TGTGCCAGCAGCCACCCAGGGGGAATAACCTACAATGAGCAGTTCTTC. This encodes CASSHPGGITYNEQFF.

The chain recombines TRBV2 with TRBJ1-2, with D possibly TRBD1 on 5 matching bases. The germline V gene encodes CDR1 SNHLY and CDR2 FYNNEI. Trimming pared 7 bases from V and 4 bases from J, leaving 10 bases between. This CDR3 comprises 12 residues. The CDR3 sequence: CASTPTVYGYTF. The CDR3 DNA is TGTGCCAGCACCCCGACAGTCTATGGCTACACCTTC.

This sequence joins TRBV30 and TRBJ1-2; D unresolved. V lost 4 bases, J lost 4 bases, and 10 bases lay in between. The CDR3 has 12 residues. Germline-derived CDR1 and CDR2 are GTSNPN and SVGIG (reference sequence). CDR3 DNA: TGTGCCTGGAACGTGCGATCCTATGGCTACACCTTC. It encodes CAWNVRSYGYTF.

The J gene is TRBJ2-7, the V gene TRBV21-1; the D call of TRBD2 is as the table states it, not checked on the DNA. TRBV21-1 is a documented pseudogene. The CDR3 runs 19 residues. The CDR3 DNA follows: TGTGCCAGCAGCAAAACGAATCTAGCGGGGGGGAAAAGCTCCTACGAGCAGTACTTC. It is translated as CASSKTNLAGGKSSYEQYF.

The CDR3 sequence is CASSEALAIPYNEQFF. The CDR3 DNA sequence: TGTGCCAGCAGTGAAGCGTTGGCAATTCCCTACAATGAGCAGTTCTTC. This chain links TRBV6-1 with TRBJ2-1; D is unresolved. CDR1 and CDR2 from the germline V gene are MNHNS and SASEGT. This CDR3 spans 16 amino acids. V lost 0 bases, J lost 2 bases, and 11 bases lay in between.

This chain joins TRBV10-3 and TRBJ1-1; 8 positions match TRBD1. The germline V gene has CDR1 ENHRY and CDR2 SYGVKD. V lost 6 bases and J lost 4; bases outside the gene matches: 7. The CDR3 extends over 14 amino acids. In nucleotides, the CDR3 is TGTGCCATCAGGGACCAGGGGGCTGTCACTGAAGCTTTCTTT. Its translation: CAIRDQGAVTEAFF.

This CDR3 is CASSLSDSYGYTF. Written as DNA, the CDR3 is TGTGCCAGCTCTCTAAGTGACAGCTATGGCTACACCTTC. The gene calls are TRBV18 and TRBJ1-2, with D possibly matching TRBD1 (5 bases). CDR3 length: 13 amino acids. V was pared by 6 bases and J by 4 bases, with 12 bases between. Germline assignment: CDR1 KGHSH and CDR2 LQKENI.

Note on this clone: The same CDR3 arises from other DNA sequences in this sample as well. V is TRBV5-1 and J is TRBJ2-5; 8 nucleotides agree with TRBD1. Trimming removed 0 bases from V and 5 bases from J; junction bases left unmatched: 6. Germline CDR1 is SGHRS and CDR2 is YFSETQ. This CDR3 is built from 15 residues. CDR3 coding DNA: TGCGCCAGCAGCTTGGATGGGACAGGACAGGAGACCCAGTACTTC. This codes for CASSLDGTGQETQYF.

The chain joins TRBV21-1 to TRBJ1-2; whether TRBD1, the table's D call, matches the DNA was not checked. TRBV21-1 constitutes a pseudogene. CDR3 length: 13 residues. CDR3: CASSKDRGLGYTF. The CDR3 nucleotides read TGTGCCAGCAGCAAGGACAGGGGGCTTGGCTACACCTTC.

The chain is built from TRBV6-2 or TRBV6-3 and TRBJ1-2; maybe TRBD1 (6 bases). CDR1 is MNHEY and CDR2 is SVGEGT in the germline V gene. The CDR3 is 15 residues long. V shed 5 bases and J shed 4 bases, with 17 bases lying between them. CDR3 in DNA: TGTGCCAGCAGTCAACCCTCGGGACATTTCTATGGCTACACCTTC. It translates to CASSQPSGHFYGYTF.

The V and J genes are TRBV7-3 and TRBJ2-3, with D possibly being TRBD2 (6 bases). Trimming took 3 bases from V and 0 from J, leaving 10 bases between them. Germline values: CDR1 SGHTA, CDR2 FQGTGA. The length of the CDR3 is 15 residues. The CDR3 here is CASSFGGTSTDTQYF. The CDR3 DNA follows: TGTGCCAGCAGCTTCGGAGGGACTAGCACAGATACGCAGTATTTT.

The chain has TRBV5-1 and TRBJ1-3; tentatively, D is TRBD1 (6 bases). This CDR3 region has 16 residues. The V gene's germline CDR1 is SGHRS and CDR2 YFSETQ. V was pared by 4 bases and J by 1 base, with 15 bases between. The CDR3 nucleotides read TGCGCCAGCAGCGCGGCGAGGCAGGGGTCTGGAAACACCATATATTTT. Translating it yields CASSAARQGSGNTIYF.

This clone showed up just once. The chain links TRBV11-2 to TRBJ1-5; a possible D gene is TRBD1 (5 bases). V was trimmed by 1 base and J by 5 bases, leaving 12 bases between them. Germline V gene sequence: CDR1 SGHAT, CDR2 FQNNGV. The CDR3 runs to 15 residues. CDR3: CASSLGPRGDQPQHF. The CDR3 region has the DNA TGTGCCAGCAGCTTAGGGCCCCGGGGGGATCAGCCCCAGCATTTT. The full variable domain, with the rest looked up from reference TRBV11-2 and TRBJ1-5, is EAGVAQSPRYKIIEKRQSVAFWCNPISGHATLYWYQQILGQGPKLLIQFQNNGVVDDSQLPKDRFSAERLKGVDSTLKIQPAKLEDSAVYLCASSLGPRGDQPQHFGDGTRLSIL.

The chain couples TRBV4-1 to TRBJ1-4; D not certain. Germline V gene sequence: CDR1 MGHRA, CDR2 YSYEKL. V was pared by 1 base and J by 5 bases, with 11 bases between. This CDR3 is 15 amino acids long. CDR3 region: CASSQVREENEKLFF. As DNA, the CDR3 is TGCGCCAGCAGCCAAGTACGGGAGGAGAATGAAAAACTGTTTTTT.

Only one count was recorded for this clone. The rearrangement uses TRBV10-3 and TRBJ1-1; 8 bases map to TRBD1. The length of the CDR3 is 14 residues. Germline loops: CDR1 ENHRY, CDR2 SYGVKD. The DNA of the CDR3 is TGTGCAAACAGGGGGTTGGGTAAGGACACTGAAGCTTTCTTT. It is translated as CANRGLGKDTEAFF.

The chain has TRBV7-2 and TRBJ1-1, with D tentatively TRBD1 (5 bases). V was cut by 5 bases and J by 7 bases, with 17 bases left in between. Germline CDR1 SGHTA, CDR2 FQGNSA. CDR3 size: 14 residues. CDR3 sequence (DNA): TGTGCCAGCAGCACCACGACACTACAGGTTGAAGCTTTCTTT. This codes for CASSTTTLQVEAFF.

The V gene is TRBV19, the J gene TRBJ1-5; tentative D call: TRBD1 (6 bases). This CDR3 contains 15 residues. Trimming removed 4 bases at V and 3 bases at J, with 13 bases between. Per the germline V gene, CDR1 is LNHDA and CDR2 is SQIVND (reference sequence). The CDR3 reads CASSKVRGINQPQHF. Here the CDR3 DNA reads TGTGCCAGTAGTAAGGTCAGGGGAATCAATCAGCCCCAGCATTTT.

This chain connects TRBV30 to TRBJ2-3; 8 nucleotides match TRBD2. Germline V lookup: CDR1 GTSNPN, CDR2 SVGIG (reference sequence). This CDR3 spans 16 amino acids. Losses at the gene ends were 0 bases for V and 0 bases for J; bases not matched to a gene: 5. The CDR3 protein is CAWSVRPSGSTDTQYF. CDR3 coding DNA: TGTGCCTGGAGTGTACGACCTAGCGGGAGCACAGATACGCAGTATTTT.

As concerns this clone: This sample includes further DNA sequences coding for the same CDR3. V gene TRBV7-3 combines with J gene TRBJ1-1; possibly TRBD1 for D (5 bases). Germline V gene lookup returns CDR1 SGHTA and CDR2 FQGTGA. This CDR3 is 13 amino acids long. The V end lost 5 bases, the J end lost 1 base, and 8 bases lay between the germline ends. CDR3: CASSRDRNTEAFF. CDR3 nucleotides: TGTGCCAGCAGCCGAGACAGGAACACTGAAGCTTTCTTT.

The CDR3 sequence is CSASQGNTEAFF. DNA for the CDR3: TGCAGCGCCTCACAGGGGAACACTGAAGCTTTCTTT. The chain is built from TRBV29-1 and TRBJ1-1, with a possible D match to TRBD1 (6 bases). The CDR3 totals 12 residues. Germline assignment: CDR1 SQVTM and CDR2 ANQGSEA. The V end lost 7 bases, the J end lost 1 base, and 10 bases lay between the germline ends. The full variable domain, completed using reference TRBV29-1 and TRBJ1-1, is SAVISQKPSRDICQRGTSLTIQCQVDSQVTMMFWYRQQPGQSLTLIATANQGSEATYESGFVIDKFPISRPNLTFSTLTVSNMSPEDSSIYLCSASQGNTEAFFGQGTRLTVV.

The rearrangement joins TRBV7-2 to TRBJ2-1, with TRBD2 matching 12 bases. J lost 3 bases, V lost 0 bases, and 6 bases had no gene match. The CDR3 runs to 18 residues. Germline V CDR1 and CDR2: SGHTA, FQGNSA. The CDR3 coding sequence is TGTGCCAGCAGCTTAGCCGCTAGCGGGGGGGTCAACTACAATGAGCAGTTCTTC. It translates to CASSLAASGGVNYNEQFF.

With respect to this clone: The junction shows a germline mismatch at one end, possibly a read error. The chain recombines TRBV7-7 with TRBJ2-1, with a tentative D call TRBD2 (6 bases). Per germline, CDR1 SSHAT and CDR2 FNYEAQ (reference sequence). This CDR3 region has 15 residues. The chain's CDR3 is CASSLNYGRGGEQFF. CDR3 in DNA: TGTGCTAGCAGCTTAAATTATGGGCGGGGAGGCGAGCAGTTCTTC.

This clone was counted between two and nine times. The gene calls are TRBV6-5 and TRBJ1-1; D is uncertain. The CDR3 covers 13 residues. CDR1 is MNHEY, CDR2 SVGAGI, per germline. V lost 0 bases to trimming and J lost 8 bases, with 10 bases between them. The CDR3 sequence is CASSYSRTGEAFF. Written as DNA, the CDR3 is TGTGCCAGCAGTTACTCCCGGACGGGAGAAGCTTTCTTT.

The chain is built from TRBV2 and TRBJ1-2, with 9 nucleotides matching TRBD1. Germline CDR1 SNHLY, CDR2 FYNNEI. The CDR3 sequence is 13 residues long. Trimming removed 6 bases from V and 8 bases from J; junction bases left unmatched: 7. The CDR3 DNA reads TGTGCCAGCAGCCAACAGGGACAGGGAGGCTACACCTTC. It yields the protein CASSQQGQGGYTF.

The chain is built from TRBV7-9 and TRBJ2-1; D remains unclear. Germline V gene data show CDR1 as SEHNR and CDR2 as FQNEAQ (reference sequence). The CDR3 spans 14 residues. Trimming stripped 5 bases from V and 0 bases from J, with 8 bases between. The CDR3 nucleotides read TGTGCCAGCAGCCCAGTAAGCTCCTACAATGAGCAGTTCTTC. It is translated as CASSPVSSYNEQFF.

The chain couples TRBV19 to TRBJ1-5; 9 positions agree with TRBD1. The CDR3 is 15 residues long. V shed 7 bases, J shed 1 base, and the junction held 5 bases outside the gene matches. Germline loops: CDR1 LNHDA, CDR2 SQIVND (reference sequence). CDR3 region: CASTTGQGSNQPQHF. CDR3 nucleotide sequence: TGTGCCAGTACCACAGGACAGGGGAGCAATCAGCCCCAGCATTTT.

The J gene is TRBJ1-2, the V gene TRBV5-4; D is unclear. V gave up 4 bases and J gave up 4 bases, with 17 bases separating them. CDR3 length: 15 amino acids. Germline V gene lookup returns CDR1 SGHNT and CDR2 YYREEE (reference sequence). The CDR3 coding sequence is TGTGCCAGCAGCCCCGGCGGGGTTGTAGGCTATGGCTACACCTTC. This sequence encodes CASSPGGVVGYGYTF.

This clone was picked up a small number of times. A junction boundary mismatches the germline segment, possibly from a read error. This chain uses TRBV7-7 with TRBJ1-4; weak D call: TRBD1 (5 bases). CDR3 length equals 15 residues. From germline, CDR1 is SSHAT and CDR2 FNYEAQ (reference sequence). The CDR3 DNA follows: TGTGCTAGCAGGGTCCCGCAGTCAACTAATGAAAAACTGTTTTTT. Its protein product is CASRVPQSTNEKLFF. Drawing the rest from reference TRBV7-7 and TRBJ1-4, the complete variable domain is GAGVSQSPRYKVTKRGQDVTLRCDPISSHATLYWYQQALGQGPEFLTYFNYEAQPDKSGLPSDRFSAERPEGSISTLTIQRTEQRDSAMYRCASRVPQSTNEKLFFGSGTQLSVL.

The chain combines TRBV7-9 with TRBJ1-2, with D perhaps TRBD1 (5 bases). The CDR3 totals 15 residues. From germline, CDR1 is SEHNR and CDR2 FQNEAQ (reference sequence). Trimming shortened V by 3 bases and J by 6 bases, and 17 bases separated the two germline ends. This CDR3 reads CASSLGGGTSDGYTF. The CDR3 DNA is TGTGCCAGCAGCTTGGGCGGGGGGACCAGCGATGGCTACACCTTC.